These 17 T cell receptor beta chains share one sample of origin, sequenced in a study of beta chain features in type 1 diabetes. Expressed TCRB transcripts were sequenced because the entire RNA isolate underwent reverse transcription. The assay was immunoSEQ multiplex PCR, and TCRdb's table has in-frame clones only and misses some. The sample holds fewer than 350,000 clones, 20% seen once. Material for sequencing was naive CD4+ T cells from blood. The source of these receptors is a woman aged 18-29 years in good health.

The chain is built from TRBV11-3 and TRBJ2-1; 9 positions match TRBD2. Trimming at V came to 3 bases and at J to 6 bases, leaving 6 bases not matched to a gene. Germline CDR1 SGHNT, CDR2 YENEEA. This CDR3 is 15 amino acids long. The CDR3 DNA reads TGTGCCAGCAGCTTTAGCGGGAGCTCTCGCAATGAGCAGTTCTTC. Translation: CASSFSGSSRNEQFF.

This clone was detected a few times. CDR3 DNA: TGTGCCTGGAGTGGTAGGGACAGGTTGGATTCACCCCTCCACTTT. Amino acid sequence: CAWSGRDRLDSPLHF. This sequence joins TRBV30 and TRBJ1-6; TRBD1 matches 8 bases. Germline trimming cut 1 base from V and 8 bases from J; bases unmatched to any gene: 7. CDR1 is GTSNPN, CDR2 SVGIG, per germline (reference sequence). The CDR3 consists of 15 residues.

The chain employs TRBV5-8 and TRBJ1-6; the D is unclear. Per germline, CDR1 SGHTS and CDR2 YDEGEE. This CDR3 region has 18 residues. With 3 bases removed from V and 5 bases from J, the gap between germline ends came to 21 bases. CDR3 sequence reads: CASSWAYAGLVDNSPLHF. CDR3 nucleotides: TGTGCCAGCAGCTGGGCCTATGCGGGGTTGGTTGATAATTCACCCCTCCACTTT.

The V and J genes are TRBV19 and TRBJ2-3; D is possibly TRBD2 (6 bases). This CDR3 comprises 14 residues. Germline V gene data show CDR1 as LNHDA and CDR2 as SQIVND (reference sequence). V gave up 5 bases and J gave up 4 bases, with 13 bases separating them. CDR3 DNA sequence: TGTGCCAGTAGTTTAGGCCTAGCGCCAGATACGCAGTATTTT. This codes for CASSLGLAPDTQYF.

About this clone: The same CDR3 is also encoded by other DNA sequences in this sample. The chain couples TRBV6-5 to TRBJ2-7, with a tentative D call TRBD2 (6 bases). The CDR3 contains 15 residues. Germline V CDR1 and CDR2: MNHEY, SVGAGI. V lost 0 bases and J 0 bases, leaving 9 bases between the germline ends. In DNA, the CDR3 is TGTGCCAGCAGTTACTCCCGGGGGAGCTCCTACGAGCAGTACTTC. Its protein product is CASSYSRGSSYEQYF.

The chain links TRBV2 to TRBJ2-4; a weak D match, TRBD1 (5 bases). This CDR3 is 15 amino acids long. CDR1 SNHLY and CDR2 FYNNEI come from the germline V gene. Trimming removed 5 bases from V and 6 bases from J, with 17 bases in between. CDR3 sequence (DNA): TGTGCCAGCAGTCCCGACAGCCTATCGGGAAACATTCAGTACTTC. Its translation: CASSPDSLSGNIQYF.

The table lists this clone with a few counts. DNA of the CDR3: TGCGCCAGCAGCTCCGGAGGGGGCCGATCTTCCTACGAGCAGTACTTC. Residues: CASSSGGGRSSYEQYF. The J gene is TRBJ2-7, the V gene TRBV5-1, with D tentatively TRBD1 (7 bases). This CDR3 comprises 16 residues. Germline CDR1 SGHRS, CDR2 YFSETQ. Trimming took 3 bases from V and 1 from J, leaving 17 bases between them.

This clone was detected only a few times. In nucleotides, the CDR3 is TGCAGTGCTAGAGACCGGTTGGGCTACACCTTC. Protein sequence: CSARDRLGYTF. The chain carries TRBV20-1 and TRBJ1-2; D unresolved. There are 11 residues in the CDR3. The germline V gene encodes CDR1 DFQATT and CDR2 SNEGSKA (reference sequence). V shed 0 bases and J shed 8 bases, with 7 bases lying between them.

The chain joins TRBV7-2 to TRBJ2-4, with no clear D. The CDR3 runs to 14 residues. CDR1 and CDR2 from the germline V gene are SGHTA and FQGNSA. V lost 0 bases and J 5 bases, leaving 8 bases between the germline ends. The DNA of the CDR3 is TGTGCCAGCAGCTTAGCTCTAGGAGAAAACATTCAGTACTTC. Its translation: CASSLALGENIQYF.

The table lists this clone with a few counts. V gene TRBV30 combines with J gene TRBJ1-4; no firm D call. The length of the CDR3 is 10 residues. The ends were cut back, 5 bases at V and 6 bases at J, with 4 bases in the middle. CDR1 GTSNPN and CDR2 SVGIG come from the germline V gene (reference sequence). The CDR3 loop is CAWLDEKLFF. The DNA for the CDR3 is TGTGCCTGGCTAGATGAAAAACTGTTTTTT.

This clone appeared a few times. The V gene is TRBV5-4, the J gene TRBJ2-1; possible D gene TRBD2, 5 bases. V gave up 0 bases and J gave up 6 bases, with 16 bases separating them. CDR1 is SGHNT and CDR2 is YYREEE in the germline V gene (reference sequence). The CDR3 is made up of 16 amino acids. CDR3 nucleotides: TGTGCCAGCAGCTTGGATAGTCGCAGCGAGGGCAATGAGCAGTTCTTC. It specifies CASSLDSRSEGNEQFF.

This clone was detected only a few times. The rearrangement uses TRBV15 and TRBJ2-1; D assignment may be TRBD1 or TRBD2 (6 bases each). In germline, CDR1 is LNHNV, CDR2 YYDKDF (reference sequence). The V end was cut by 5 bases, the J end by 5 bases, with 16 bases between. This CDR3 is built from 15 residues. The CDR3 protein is CATSGGGQANNEQFF. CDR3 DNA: TGTGCCACCAGCGGAGGGGGGCAGGCCAACAATGAGCAGTTCTTC. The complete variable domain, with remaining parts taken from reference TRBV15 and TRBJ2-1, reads DAMVIQNPRYQVTQFGKPVTLSCSQTLNHNVMYWYQQKSSQAPKLLFHYYDKDFNNEADTPDNFQSRRPNTSFCFLDIRSPGLGDTAMYLCATSGGGQANNEQFFGPGTRLTVL.

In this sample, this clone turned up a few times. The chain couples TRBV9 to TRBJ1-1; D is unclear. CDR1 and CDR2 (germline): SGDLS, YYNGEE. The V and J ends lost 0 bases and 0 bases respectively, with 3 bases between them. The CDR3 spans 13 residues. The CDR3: CASSVAMNTEAFF. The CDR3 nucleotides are TGTGCCAGCAGCGTAGCCATGAACACTGAAGCTTTCTTT.

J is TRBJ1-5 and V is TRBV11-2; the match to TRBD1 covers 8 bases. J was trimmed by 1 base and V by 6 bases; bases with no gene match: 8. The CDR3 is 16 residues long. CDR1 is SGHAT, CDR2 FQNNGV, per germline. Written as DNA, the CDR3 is TGTGCCAGCAGAATCCCAGGGGGCAGGAGCAATCAGCCCCAGCATTTT. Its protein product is CASRIPGGRSNQPQHF.

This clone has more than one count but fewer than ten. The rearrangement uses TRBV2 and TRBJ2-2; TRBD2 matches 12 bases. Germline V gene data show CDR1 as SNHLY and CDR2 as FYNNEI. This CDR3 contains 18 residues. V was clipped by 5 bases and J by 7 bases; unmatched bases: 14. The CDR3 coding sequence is TGTGCCAGCAGTTCTCGCCCGACTAGCGGGAGTGCTAACGGGGAGCTGTTTTTT. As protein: CASSSRPTSGSANGELFF.

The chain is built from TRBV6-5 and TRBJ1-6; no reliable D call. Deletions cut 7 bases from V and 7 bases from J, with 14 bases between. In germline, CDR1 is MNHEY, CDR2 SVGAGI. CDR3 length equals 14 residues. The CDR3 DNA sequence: TGTGCCAGCAATGAGGGTTCGGGGAATTCACCCCTCCACTTT. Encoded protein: CASNEGSGNSPLHF.

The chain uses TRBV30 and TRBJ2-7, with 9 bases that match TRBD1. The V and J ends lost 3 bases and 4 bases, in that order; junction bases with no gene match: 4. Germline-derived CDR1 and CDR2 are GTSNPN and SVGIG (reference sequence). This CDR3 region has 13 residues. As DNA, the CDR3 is TGTGCCTGGAGCCTGGGACAGGGATACGAGCAGTACTTC. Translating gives CAWSLGQGYEQYF.